The subject of this entry is one TCR beta chain. V shed 6 bases and J shed 2 bases, with 7 bases lying between them. The germline V gene has CDR1 LNHDA and CDR2 SQIVND (reference sequence). The CDR3 runs to 12 residues. The table came from immunoSEQ multiplex PCR; TCRdb's copy has only in-frame clones and leaves some out. This repertoire shows roughly 100,000 clones, 89% found once; its top ten account for approximately 3.5%. The record originates from a study of blood T cell repertoires in COVID-19. In the study overall: Sample material is recorded as cDNA or gDNA derived from T cells, B-cell-depleted T cells, or PBMCs.

Sequenced sample: peripheral blood. This chain joins TRBV19 and TRBJ1-2; D is undetermined. The receptor comes from a woman between 55 and 75 years old with acute or convalescent COVID-19. The CDR3 DNA sequence: TGTGCCAGTAGCGAGGGAAACTATGGCTACACCTTC. Translating gives CASSEGNYGYTF.